Each of the 10 T cell receptor beta chains below was sequenced from the same sample in a study of T-cell memory formation after mild COVID-19. TCRdb re-called the 5' RACE reads with MiXCR, one entry per CDR3 protein. The data contain around 510,000 distinct CDR3 sequences, roughly 22% of them seen just once; the ten biggest clones take up 7% to 9%. The material sequenced was PBMCs or a T cell subset sorted from them (not recorded which). These receptors originate from an adult woman who had mild COVID-19 (a few samples of this study predate the infection). Cell type and time point are not known.

This clonotype was seen only a few times. The chain uses TRBV12-3 or TRBV12-4 and TRBJ2-2, with 8 bases aligning to TRBD1. V shed 7 bases, J shed 2 bases, and the junction held 6 bases outside the gene matches. The CDR3 spans 15 residues. Written as DNA, the CDR3 is TGTGCCAGCACCGTGGACAGGGTCAACACCGGGGAGCTGTTTTTT. Its protein product is CASTVDRVNTGELFF.

CDR3 bases: TGCGCCAGCAGCTTGAGGAAGGCAGGGGACGGCTACACCTTC. Protein product: CASSLRKAGDGYTF. V and J are TRBV5-1 and TRBJ1-2; the D gene is possibly TRBD1 (6 bases). CDR1 is SGHRS and CDR2 is YFSETQ in the germline V gene. CDR3 length equals 14 residues. Trimming cost V 1 base and J 8 bases, with 15 bases left between them.

This chain uses TRBV11-2 with TRBJ1-3; no reliable D call. V was trimmed by 3 bases and J by 3 bases, leaving 6 bases between them. The CDR3 has 13 residues. Germline CDR1 SGHAT, CDR2 FQNNGV. CDR3 nucleotides: TGTGCCAGCAGCTTTCCTGATGGAAACACCATATATTTT. It codes for CASSFPDGNTIYF.

CDR3 in amino acids: CASSPYPRALVDYEQYF. For the CDR3, the DNA is TGTGCCAGCAGCCCGTACCCTAGGGCTCTTGTGGATTACGAGCAGTACTTC. The V and J genes are TRBV7-9 and TRBJ2-7, with D unresolved. The CDR3 runs 17 residues. Trimming stripped 5 bases from V and 4 bases from J, with 24 bases between. CDR1 and CDR2 from the germline V gene are SEHNR and FQNEAQ (reference sequence).

This clonotype turned up a few times. The genes are TRBV24-1 and TRBJ2-7; D uncertain. Looked up from germline, CDR1 is KGHDR and CDR2 is SFDVKD. This CDR3 contains 13 residues. V lost 2 bases, J lost 3 bases, and 7 bases lay in between. CDR3: CATSDYNSYEQYF. In DNA form, the CDR3 reads TGTGCCACCAGTGATTACAACAGCTACGAGCAGTACTTC.

The V call is TRBV3-1, the J call TRBJ2-7, with D possibly TRBD1 on 5 matching bases. This CDR3 has 14 residues. The germline V gene encodes CDR1 LGHDT and CDR2 YNNKEL (reference sequence). Trimming removed 3 bases from V and 3 bases from J, with 12 bases in between. The CDR3 nucleotides read TGTGCCAGCAGCCAGGCAGGGCTGAGCTACGAGCAGTACTTC. Translation gives CASSQAGLSYEQYF.

The V call is TRBV12-3 or TRBV12-4, the J call TRBJ1-4; D ambiguous. V lost 3 bases and J 4 bases, leaving 9 bases between the germline ends. The CDR3 extends over 14 amino acids. CDR3 in amino acids: CASSFAGNNEKLFF. The CDR3 DNA reads as TGTGCCAGCAGTTTTGCGGGTAATAATGAAAAACTGTTTTTT.

This chain connects TRBV20-1 to TRBJ2-4; possible D gene TRBD1, 6 bases. The germline gives CDR1 DFQATT, CDR2 SNEGSKA (reference sequence). The CDR3 is made up of 14 amino acids. Deletions cut 6 bases from V and 0 bases from J, with 12 bases between. The CDR3 sequence: CSALDRLAKNIQYF. As DNA, the CDR3 is TGCAGTGCCCTAGACAGGCTAGCCAAAAACATTCAGTACTTC.

The CDR3 sequence: CASSETGHSANTEAFF. The DNA of the CDR3 is TGTGCCAGCAGTGAAACAGGCCACTCCGCGAACACTGAAGCTTTCTTT. V gene TRBV6-1 combines with J gene TRBJ1-1; possible D gene TRBD1, 5 bases. The ends were cut back, 2 bases at V and 1 base at J, with 14 bases in the middle. CDR3 length: 16 residues. Germline assignment: CDR1 MNHNS and CDR2 SASEGT.

The chain is built from TRBV27 and TRBJ2-7, with a tentative D call TRBD2 (5 bases). Germline CDR1 is MNHEY and CDR2 is SMNVEV (reference sequence). The CDR3 is made up of 15 amino acids. V lost 6 bases, J lost 3 bases, and 18 bases lay in between. The CDR3 bases are TGTGCCAGCAGATCAAAATTGGTGGGGAGCTACGAGCAGTACTTC. This translates into CASRSKLVGSYEQYF.